The 2 T cell receptor beta chains in this list originate from one sample, sequenced in a study of CD8 T cells in Susac syndrome. Random hexamers were used to reverse transcribe 0.5 to 1 ug of RNA. TCRdb redid the calling of the immunoSEQ multiplex PCR reads with MiXCR, one entry per CDR3 protein. The data show roughly 86,000 distinct CDR3 sequences, with about 96% seen just once and 0.5% to 0.8% held by the top ten. What was sequenced was CD8+ T cells from PBMCs. These TCRs come from a human donor with Susac syndrome.

This chain uses TRBV15 with TRBJ2-7; no reliable D call. This CDR3 comprises 15 residues. Trimming cost V 2 bases and J 0 bases, with 11 bases left between them. Germline CDR1 LNHNV, CDR2 YYDKDF (reference sequence). In DNA, the CDR3 is TGTGCCACCAGCAGACTCGGACCGGGCTCCTACGAGCAGTACTTC. Encoded protein: CATSRLGPGSYEQYF.

The DNA for the CDR3 is TGTGCCAGCAGCGGGGGACTAAGCGGGGGGCAAGAGACCCAGTACTTC. Protein sequence: CASSGGLSGGQETQYF. V gene TRBV12-3 or TRBV12-4 combines with J gene TRBJ2-5; 9 nucleotides agree with TRBD2. This CDR3 spans 16 amino acids. After removal of 6 bases from V and 2 bases from J, the junction contained 10 bases not matched to a gene.